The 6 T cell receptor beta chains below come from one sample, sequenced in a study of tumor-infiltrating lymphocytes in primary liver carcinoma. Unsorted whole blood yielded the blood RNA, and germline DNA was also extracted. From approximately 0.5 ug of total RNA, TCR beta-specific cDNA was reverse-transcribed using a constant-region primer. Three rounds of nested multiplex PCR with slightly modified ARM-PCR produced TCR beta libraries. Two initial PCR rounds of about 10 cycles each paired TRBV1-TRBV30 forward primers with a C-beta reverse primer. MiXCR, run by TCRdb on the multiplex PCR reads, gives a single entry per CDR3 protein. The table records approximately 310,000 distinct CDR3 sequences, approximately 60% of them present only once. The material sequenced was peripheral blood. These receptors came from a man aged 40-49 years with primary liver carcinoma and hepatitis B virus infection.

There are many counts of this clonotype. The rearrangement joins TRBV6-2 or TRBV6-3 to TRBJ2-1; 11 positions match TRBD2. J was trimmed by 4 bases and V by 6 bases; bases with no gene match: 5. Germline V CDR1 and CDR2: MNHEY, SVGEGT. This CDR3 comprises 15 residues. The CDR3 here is CASRTGTSGYNEQFF. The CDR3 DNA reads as TGTGCCAGCAGAACCGGGACTAGCGGTTACAATGAGCAGTTCTTC.

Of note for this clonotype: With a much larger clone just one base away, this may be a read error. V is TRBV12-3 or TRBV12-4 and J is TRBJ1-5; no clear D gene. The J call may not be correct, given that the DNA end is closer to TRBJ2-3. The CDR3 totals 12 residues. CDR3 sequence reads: CASSLMDQPQYF. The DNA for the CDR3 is TGTGCCAGCAGCCTAATGGATCAGCCCCAGTATTTT.

Written as DNA, the CDR3 is TGTGCCAGCGGACCACAGGGGGCCCCCGAGGAGCTGTTTTTT. It codes for CASGPQGAPEELFF. The chain couples TRBV28 to TRBJ2-2; 9 bases align to TRBD1. Germline assignment: CDR1 MDHEN and CDR2 SYDVKM. Trimming cost V 8 bases and J 10 bases; bases outside gene matches: 11. CDR3 length: 14 residues. Together with reference TRBV28 and TRBJ2-2, the CDR3 gives the full variable domain: DVKVTQSSRYLVKRTGEKVFLECVQDMDHENMFWYRQDPGLGLRLIYFSYDVKMKEKGDIPEGYSVSREKKERFSLILESASTNQTSMYLCASGPQGAPEELFFGEGSRLTVL.

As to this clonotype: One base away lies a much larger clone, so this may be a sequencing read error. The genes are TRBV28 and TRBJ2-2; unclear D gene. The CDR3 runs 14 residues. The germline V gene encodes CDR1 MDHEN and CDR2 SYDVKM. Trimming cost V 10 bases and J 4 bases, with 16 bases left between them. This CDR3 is CATSRYLTTGELFF. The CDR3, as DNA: TGTGCCACTTCGAGGTACCTAACCACCGGGGAGCTGTTTTTT.

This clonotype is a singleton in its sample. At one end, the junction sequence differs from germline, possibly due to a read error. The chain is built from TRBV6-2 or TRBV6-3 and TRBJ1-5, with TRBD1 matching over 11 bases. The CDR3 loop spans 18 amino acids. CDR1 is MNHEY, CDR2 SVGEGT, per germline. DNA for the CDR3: TGTGTCAGCAGCCCCGGGACAGGGGGATTTGGTGGCAATCAGCCCCAGCATTTT. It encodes CVSSPGTGGFGGNQPQHF.

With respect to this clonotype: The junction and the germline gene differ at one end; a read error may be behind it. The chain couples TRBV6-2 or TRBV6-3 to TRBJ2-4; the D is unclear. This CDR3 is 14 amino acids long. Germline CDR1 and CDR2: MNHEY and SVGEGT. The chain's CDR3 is CASSSLTLRGIRYF. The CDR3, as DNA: TGTGCCAGCAGTTCTCTTACCCTCCGAGGCATTCGGTACTTC.